Listed below are T cell receptor beta chains from one sample, sequenced in a study of Graves' ophthalmopathy and Graves' hyperthyroidism. Using its own MiXCR run on the multiplex PCR reads, TCRdb lists one record per CDR3 protein. Among some 750,000 distinct CDR3 sequences listed, 40% were seen once. Sequencing used peripheral blood. The receptors come from an adult man with Graves' ophthalmopathy. Each CDR3 is given with its conserved first and last residue. The order of the fields is CDR3 DNA, CDR3 protein, clone size, V gene, D gene, J gene. The D gene is left open where the match is weak. Clone size appears in some rows only: once, few, many, or a class for an expanded clone.

DNA: TGTGCCACCAGCAGAGAGCGGGGGTCCTACAATGAGCAGTTCTTC; CDR3: CATSRERGSYNEQFF; size: NA; V: TRBV15; D: TRBD2; J: TRBJ2-1
DNA: TGTGCCAGCAGTTTTTCGCAGAATAGCAATCAGCCCCAGCATTTT; CDR3: CASSFSQNSNQPQHF; size: NA; V: TRBV12-3/TRBV12-4; D: NA; J: TRBJ1-5
DNA: TGTGCCAGCAGCGTAAGCAGGATGAGTGGCTATAATTCACCCCTCCACTTT; CDR3: CASSVSRMSGYNSPLHF; size: NA; V: TRBV9; D: NA; J: TRBJ1-6
DNA: TGTGCCAGTAGTAGCCAGGGGGTAGGCTACGAGCAGTACTTC; CDR3: CASSSQGVGYEQYF; size: few; V: TRBV19; D: TRBD1; J: TRBJ2-7
DNA: TGTGCCAGTAGTATAACGGGGACTTACGAGCAGTACTTC; CDR3: CASSITGTYEQYF; size: few; V: TRBV19; D: NA; J: TRBJ2-7
DNA: TGTGCCAGCAGCTTAAGGGGGATGGAGACCCAGTACTTC; CDR3: CASSLRGMETQYF; size: NA; V: TRBV7-9; D: NA; J: TRBJ2-5
DNA: TGTGCCAGCAGCCAAACTAGGAGAGAAGAGACCCAGTACTTC; CDR3: CASSQTRREETQYF; size: many; V: TRBV7-8; D: NA; J: TRBJ2-5
DNA: TGCAGTATAAAACGGGAAGGGGGCTACGAGCAGTACTTC; CDR3: CSIKREGGYEQYF; size: NA; V: TRBV20-1; D: NA; J: TRBJ2-7
DNA: TGTGCCAGCAGCTTAGGGGGGGTTGCCTCCTACGAGCAGTACTTC; CDR3: CASSLGGVASYEQYF; size: once; V: TRBV11-2; D: NA; J: TRBJ2-7
DNA: TGTGCCAGCAGCCAAGATGGGGCAGGGCTGTACGAGCAGTACTTC; CDR3: CASSQDGAGLYEQYF; size: NA; V: TRBV9; D: NA; J: TRBJ2-7
DNA: TGTGCCAGCAGCCAGAAAAGGGGGGGGCCTAATGAAAAACTGTTTTTT; CDR3: CASSQKRGGPNEKLFF; size: NA; V: TRBV4-1; D: NA; J: TRBJ1-4
DNA: TGTGCCAGCAGTCAACAGCCGGGACAGATAGCTTACGAGCAGTACTTC; CDR3: CASSQQPGQIAYEQYF; size: NA; V: TRBV12-3/TRBV12-4; D: TRBD1; J: TRBJ2-7
DNA: TGTGCCAGCAGCACGAGGACTAGACAGTACTTC; CDR3: CASSTRTRQYF; size: NA; V: TRBV7-9; D: TRBD2; J: TRBJ2-7
DNA: TGCAGCGTGGGCAGGGCAGCCAGACAAGAGACCCAGTACTTC; CDR3: CSVGRAARQETQYF; size: many; V: TRBV29-1; D: NA; J: TRBJ2-5
DNA: TGTGCCAGTCGGGATAGCTCCAACGAGCAGTACTTC; CDR3: CASRDSSNEQYF; size: few; V: TRBV10-3; D: NA; J: TRBJ2-7
DNA: TGTGCCAGCAGCCATGGGACAGCGTATAGCAATCAGCCCCAGCATTTT; CDR3: CASSHGTAYSNQPQHF; size: many; V: TRBV5-6; D: TRBD1; J: TRBJ1-5
DNA: TGTGCCAGCAGCCAACCGACTTGGGGCGTTGGTGGTGAGCAGTTCTTC; CDR3: CASSQPTWGVGGEQFF; size: NA; V: TRBV12-3/TRBV12-4; D: NA; J: TRBJ2-1
DNA: TGTGCCAGCTGTTCGTCAGCGGTCCAAGAGACCCAGTACTTC; CDR3: CASCSSAVQETQYF; size: many; V: TRBV2; D: NA; J: TRBJ2-5
DNA: TGTGCCAGCAGCTTATTCACGGGGGATTCGGGCAATCAGCCCCAGCATTTT; CDR3: CASSLFTGDSGNQPQHF; size: NA; V: TRBV7-2; D: NA; J: TRBJ1-5
DNA: TGTGCCAGTAGTATCAGACAGTCTAACACCATATATTTT; CDR3: CASSIRQSNTIYF; size: NA; V: TRBV19; D: NA; J: TRBJ1-3
DNA: TGCAGTGCGTGGAGGCCTCCCTACGAGCGGGCCCAGTACTTC; CDR3: CSAWRPPYERAQYF; size: NA; V: TRBV20-1; D: NA; J: TRBJ2-5
DNA: TGCAGCAGTACAGGGGGCACAGATACGCAGTATTTT; CDR3: CSSTGGTDTQYF; size: few; V: TRBV20-1; D: TRBD1; J: TRBJ2-3
DNA: TGTGCCAGCAGCCTCGTTTTGAGCCGAACCTACGAGCAGTACTTC; CDR3: CASSLVLSRTYEQYF; size: many; V: TRBV10-3; D: NA; J: TRBJ2-7